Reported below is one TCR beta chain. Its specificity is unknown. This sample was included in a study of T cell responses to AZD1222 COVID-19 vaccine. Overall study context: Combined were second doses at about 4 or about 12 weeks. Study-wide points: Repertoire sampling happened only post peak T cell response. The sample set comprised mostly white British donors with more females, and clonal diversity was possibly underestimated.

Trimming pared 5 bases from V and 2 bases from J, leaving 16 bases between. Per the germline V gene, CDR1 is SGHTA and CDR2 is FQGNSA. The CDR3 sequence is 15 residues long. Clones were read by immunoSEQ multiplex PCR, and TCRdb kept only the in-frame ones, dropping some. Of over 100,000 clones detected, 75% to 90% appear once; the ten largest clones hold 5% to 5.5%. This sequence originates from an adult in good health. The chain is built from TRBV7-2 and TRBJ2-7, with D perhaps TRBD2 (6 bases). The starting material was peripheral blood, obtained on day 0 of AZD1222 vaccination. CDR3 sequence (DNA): TGTGCCAGCAGCCCCGGGGGTGGGAGGACCTACGAGCAGTACTTC. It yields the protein CASSPGGGRTYEQYF.